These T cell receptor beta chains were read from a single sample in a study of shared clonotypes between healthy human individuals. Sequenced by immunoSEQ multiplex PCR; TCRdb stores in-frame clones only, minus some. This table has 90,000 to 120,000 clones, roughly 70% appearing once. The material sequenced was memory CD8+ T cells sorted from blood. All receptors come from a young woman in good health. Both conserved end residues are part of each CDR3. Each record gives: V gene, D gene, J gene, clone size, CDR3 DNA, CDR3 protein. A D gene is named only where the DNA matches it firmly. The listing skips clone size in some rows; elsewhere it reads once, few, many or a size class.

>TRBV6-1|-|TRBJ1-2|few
TGTGCCAGCAGTGAAGGGCAGGGCGGAAACTATGGCTACACCTTC
CASSEGQGGNYGYTF
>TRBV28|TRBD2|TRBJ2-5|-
TGTGCCAGCAGACCCCGAGGGAGGACTAGCGGGATGGGGTGGTTAGAGACCCAGTACTTC
CASRPRGRTSGMGWLETQYF
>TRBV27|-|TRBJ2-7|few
TGTGCCAGCAGTTCCCTCCGGGTCGGGAGTATATCAGGGGAGCAGTACTTC
CASSSLRVGSISGEQYF
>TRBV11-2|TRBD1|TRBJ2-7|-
TGTGCCAGCAGCTTAGCCCTACAGGGGGGCTTCTACGAGCAGTACTTC
CASSLALQGGFYEQYF
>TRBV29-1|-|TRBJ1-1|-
TGCAGCGTTTGTTTCAGGGATACGGGACGTGAAGCTTTCTTT
CSVCFRDTGREAFF
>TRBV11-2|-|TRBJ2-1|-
TGTGCCAGCAGCTGGGCCCTCGGGGAGCAGTTCTTC
CASSWALGEQFF
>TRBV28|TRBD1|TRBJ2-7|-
TGTGCCAGCAGTCCCCACTACGGACAGGGGGCAGAGTCCTACGAGCAGTACTTC
CASSPHYGQGAESYEQYF
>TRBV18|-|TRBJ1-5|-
TGTGCCAGCTCACCCGGAACAAGACAGCCCCAGCATTTT
CASSPGTRQPQHF
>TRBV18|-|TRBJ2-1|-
TGTGCCAGCTCACGGGTCGAGTGGAGTAATGAGCAGTTCTTC
CASSRVEWSNEQFF
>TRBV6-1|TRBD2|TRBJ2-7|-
TGTGCCAGCAGGGGGGGGTTAAGACCCGAGCAGTACTTC
CASRGGLRPEQYF
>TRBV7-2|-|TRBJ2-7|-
TGTGCCAGCAGCTTAGCGGGTGGGGAATGGGGTTACGAGCAGTACTTC
CASSLAGGEWGYEQYF
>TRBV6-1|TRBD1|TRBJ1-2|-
TGTGCCAGCAGTGAAGGGGACAGGGTATATGGCTACACCTTC
CASSEGDRVYGYTF
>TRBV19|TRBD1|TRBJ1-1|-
TGTGCCAGTACCATGGGTCTCGGGACAGGTATGAACACTGAAGCTTTCTTT
CASTMGLGTGMNTEAFF
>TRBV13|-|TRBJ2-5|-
TGTGCCAGCAGCTTGGGTCTGGGGTGGGAGACCCAGTACTTC
CASSLGLGWETQYF
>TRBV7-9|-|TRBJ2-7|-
TGTGCCAGCAGCTCCGGGACTCACTACGAGCAGTACTTC
CASSSGTHYEQYF
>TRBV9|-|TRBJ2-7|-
TGTGCCAGCAGCGTAGCAACCGCAGGAGAGCAGTACTTC
CASSVATAGEQYF
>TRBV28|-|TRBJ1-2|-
TGTGCCAGCAGCTTTGAATATGGCTACACCTTC
CASSFEYGYTF
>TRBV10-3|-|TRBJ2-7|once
TGTGCCATCAGCGAAGGGCTAGCAGACCCCTACGAGCAGTACTTC
CAISEGLADPYEQYF
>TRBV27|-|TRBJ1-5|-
TGTGCCAGCAGCCTCACAGGGCAGAGTCAGCCCCAGCATTTT
CASSLTGQSQPQHF
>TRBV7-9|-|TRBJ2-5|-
TGTGCCAGCAGCTACCCCATGGGACACCAACAAGAGACCCAGTACTTC
CASSYPMGHQQETQYF
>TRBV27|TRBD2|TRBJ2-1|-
TGTGCCAGCAGTTTGGGCGGGAGCTTTTTCGATGAGCAGTTCTTC
CASSLGGSFFDEQFF
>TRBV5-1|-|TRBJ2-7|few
TGCGCCAGCAGCTTGGGACAGCTAAGCTCCTACGAGCAGTACTTC
CASSLGQLSSYEQYF
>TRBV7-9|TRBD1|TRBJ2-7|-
TGTGCCAGCAATCCGGGACAGGTGAACTACGAGCAGTACTTC
CASNPGQVNYEQYF
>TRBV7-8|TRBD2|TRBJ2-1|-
TGTGCCAGCAGCCCCGGGACTAGCGGGAGAAGGGAGCAGTTCTTC
CASSPGTSGRREQFF
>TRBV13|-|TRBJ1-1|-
TGTGCCAGCAGATTAAACACTGAAGCTTTCTTT
CASRLNTEAFF
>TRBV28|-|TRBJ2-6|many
TGTGCCAGCAGTTTAAGTTCGGGGGCGCGAGGGGCCAACGTCCTGACTTTC
CASSLSSGARGANVLTF
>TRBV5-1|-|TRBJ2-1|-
TGCGCCAGCAGCTTGGGGACTATCGCGAGGTCCTACAATGAGCAGTTCTTC
CASSLGTIARSYNEQFF
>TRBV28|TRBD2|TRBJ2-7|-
TGTGCCAGCAGTGGGACCCAGACTAGCGGGAGGGCCGCCCAACTCAACGAGCAGTACTTC
CASSGTQTSGRAAQLNEQYF
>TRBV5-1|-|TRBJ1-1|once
TGCGCCAGCAGCTTGTATCCGGCAGCGATGAACACTGAAGCTTTCTTT
CASSLYPAAMNTEAFF
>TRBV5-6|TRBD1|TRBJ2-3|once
TGTGCCAGCAGCTTGGCGGGACAGGAGAATTTAGGGCAGTATTTT
CASSLAGQENLGQYF
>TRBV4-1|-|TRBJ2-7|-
TGCGCCAGCAGCCAAGCACCGTACCCCTACGAGCAGTACTTC
CASSQAPYPYEQYF
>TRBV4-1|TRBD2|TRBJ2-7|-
TGCGCCAGCAGCCAAGTCGAACTAGCGGGGCCCTACGAGCAGTACTTC
CASSQVELAGPYEQYF
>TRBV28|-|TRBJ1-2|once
TGTGCCAGCAGACCTACCGACAGGTTGGGCTATGGCTACACCTTC
CASRPTDRLGYGYTF
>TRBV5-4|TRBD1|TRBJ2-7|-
TGTGCCAGCAGCCCACGAGGACAGGCTTTCTACGAGCAGTACTTC
CASSPRGQAFYEQYF
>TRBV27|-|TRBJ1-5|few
TGTGCCAGCAGTTTCGGAGTCCCCGGTGGGCAGCCCCAGCATTTT
CASSFGVPGGQPQHF